This TCR beta chain was obtained from a study of response to subunit inactivated influenza vaccine. General study findings and limits: Authors suggested each seasonal influenza vaccination recruits few new T cells.

The trim removed 0 bases at V and 4 bases at J, leaving 6 bases unmatched. The CDR3 spans 17 residues. Germline V lookup: CDR1 LGHNA, CDR2 YSLEER. Via MiXCR, TCRdb re-called the RT-PCR reads, giving one row per CDR3 protein. The sample carries around 180,000 distinct CDR3 sequences, 9.2% recorded once. This clonotype appeared a few times. Its antigen is unidentified. The TCR originated in a man aged 45-65 years who received an inactivated influenza vaccine. The specimen was non-naive T cells sorted from PBMCs, collected on the day of vaccination. The V and J genes are TRBV4-3 and TRBJ2-2; 9 bases map to TRBD1. CDR3 nucleotides: TGCGCCAGCAGCCAAGAAATACAGGGGGCGGGCACCGGGGAGCTGTTTTTT. It encodes CASSQEIQGAGTGELFF.